The present TCR beta chain was sequenced within a study of cytotoxic CD8 clonotypes in ibrutinib-treated CLL. TCRdb's copy holds only in-frame clones and misses some; the assay was immunoSEQ multiplex PCR. The top ten hold 5.6% of the sample, which has 270,000 or so clones, 70% to 80% seen once. CDR1 and CDR2 from the germline V gene are SGHNT and YYREEE (reference sequence). After removal of 3 bases from V and 8 bases from J, the junction contained 6 bases not matched to a gene. CDR3 length: 14 amino acids. The origin of this receptor is a human donor with chronic lymphocytic leukemia. The chain combines TRBV5-4 with TRBJ2-1; 9 nucleotides match TRBD2. Here the sequenced sample was PBMCs, taken at disease progression, from a patient treated with ibrutinib. CDR3 DNA sequence: TGTGCCAGCAGCTCCCAGCGGGAGGAGGATGAGCAGTTCTTC. Translating gives CASSSQREEDEQFF.